Listed below are T cell receptor beta chains from one sample, sequenced in a study of shared clonotypes between healthy human individuals. The repertoire was sequenced with immunoSEQ multiplex PCR; TCRdb's copy has only in-frame clones and lacks some. The sample carries 2 million to 2.5 million clones, roughly 90% recorded once. Sequenced material: naive CD4+ T cells from PBMCs. The receptors shown here come from a man younger than 35 in good health. Some clones in this sample may be carry-over from other donors' samples. The conserved cysteine and the conserved F or W are not part of the CDR3 here. Some rows have no size entry. The others give once, few or many, or a class for an expanded clone.

J: TRBJ1-5; V: TRBV7-9; size: -; CDR3: ASSFESSNQPQH
J: TRBJ2-3; V: TRBV7-3; size: -; CDR3: ASSPRRPEQDTQY
J: TRBJ2-2; V: TRBV19; size: -; CDR3: ASSIGRDTGELF
J: TRBJ2-7; V: TRBV7-8; size: -; CDR3: ASSYGHEQY
J: TRBJ1-1; V: TRBV7-6; size: -; CDR3: ASSLTPGQGTEAF
J: TRBJ1-5; V: TRBV27; size: -; CDR3: ASSLFSGGANQPQH
J: TRBJ2-3; V: TRBV4-2; size: -; CDR3: ASSQDLGGPDTQY
J: TRBJ2-1; V: TRBV5-1; size: -; CDR3: ASSLVGGNRENEQF
J: TRBJ2-5; V: TRBV6-6; size: -; CDR3: ASRRRETQY
J: -; V: TRBV29-1; size: -; CDR3: SVVGSQRPYEQY
J: TRBJ2-5; V: TRBV7-9; size: -; CDR3: ASRGSASGNQETQY
J: TRBJ2-4; V: TRBV2; size: -; CDR3: ASSRKGQGADIQY
J: TRBJ2-1; V: TRBV5-6; size: -; CDR3: ASSLAVSETYNEQF
J: TRBJ2-3; V: TRBV4-3; size: -; CDR3: ASSQEIVGTQY
J: TRBJ1-3; V: TRBV2; size: -; CDR3: ACVNKSPGNTIY
J: TRBJ2-5; V: TRBV30; size: -; CDR3: AWRPQGRQTQY
J: TRBJ2-3; V: TRBV2; size: -; CDR3: ASCSQGTDGDTQY
J: TRBJ2-1; V: TRBV30; size: -; CDR3: AWSVLSGSYNEQF
J: TRBJ2-3; V: TRBV28; size: -; CDR3: ASTEWSFDTQY
J: TRBJ2-2; V: TRBV14; size: -; CDR3: ASSQDRAGGRNTGELF
J: TRBJ1-1; V: TRBV5-4; size: -; CDR3: ASSKDLAVTEAF
J: TRBJ1-1; V: TRBV10-3; size: once; CDR3: AISSDTTENTEAF
J: TRBJ1-2; V: TRBV28; size: -; CDR3: ASSPPGSYGYT
J: TRBJ1-4; V: TRBV23-1; size: -; CDR3: ASKGRRTGPPNEKLF
J: TRBJ2-5; V: TRBV15; size: -; CDR3: ATTPSQGPQETQY
J: TRBJ2-1; V: TRBV5-1; size: -; CDR3: ASSLPSGIYNEQF
J: TRBJ2-1; V: TRBV27; size: -; CDR3: ASRLGVAGGTSYNEQF
J: TRBJ2-2; V: TRBV4-1; size: -; CDR3: ASSLGTGELF
J: TRBJ2-5; V: TRBV5-1; size: -; CDR3: ASSFSSGRPD
J: TRBJ1-1; V: TRBV5-8; size: -; CDR3: ASSPLETPGGEAF
J: TRBJ2-3; V: TRBV5-1; size: -; CDR3: ASSWVVAGGPGDTQY
J: TRBJ2-3; V: TRBV6-6; size: -; CDR3: ASSYPGRGGDTQY
J: TRBJ2-2; V: TRBV6-6; size: -; CDR3: ATSLDRFAGELF
J: TRBJ2-7; V: TRBV18; size: -; CDR3: ASSLLAENYEQY
J: TRBJ2-7; V: TRBV25-1; size: -; CDR3: ASSEPGGYEQY
J: TRBJ2-6; V: TRBV9; size: -; CDR3: ASSAGAGTGANVLT
J: TRBJ1-3; V: TRBV7-9; size: -; CDR3: ASSLAPGPGTIY
J: TRBJ1-5; V: TRBV27; size: -; CDR3: ASGEQPQH
J: TRBJ1-1; V: TRBV11-2; size: -; CDR3: ASSRTPGVNTEAF
J: TRBJ2-3; V: TRBV7-9; size: -; CDR3: ASSLTGSRDTQY
J: TRBJ2-1; V: TRBV9; size: -; CDR3: ASSSLPPSSAEVRAQF
J: TRBJ2-3; V: TRBV4-3; size: -; CDR3: ASSQWSVTDTQY
J: TRBJ2-1; V: TRBV19; size: -; CDR3: ASSIFGTSGTQQF
J: TRBJ1-3; V: TRBV28; size: -; CDR3: ASSRDSTGNTIY
J: TRBJ1-5; V: TRBV7-9; size: -; CDR3: ASSIGDRAYQPQH
J: TRBJ2-7; V: TRBV27; size: -; CDR3: ANLLDSIYEQY